What follows describes a single TCR beta chain. Its antigen is not known. Its ends do not fully match the called genes, so a read error is possible. Germline lookup yields CDR1 DFQATT and CDR2 SNEGSKA (reference sequence). The CDR3 runs to 16 residues. This record comes from a study of tumor and adjacent non-tumor tissue in lung cancer. Study information: Samples averaged roughly 4.2 million productive TCRbeta reads each. Study results and caveats: Tumor tissue had significantly higher TCR diversity than normal lung.

TCRbeta libraries were built with three rounds of nested PCR, modified from ARM-PCR. TCRdb re-called the multiplex PCR reads through MiXCR, storing one row per CDR3 protein. This table holds tens of thousands of distinct CDR3 sequences, 67% found once. The template was RNA from unsorted bulk tissue. Sequenced material: lung tumor tissue. This TCR derives from a man aged 55 to 70 with non-small cell lung cancer. The V and J genes are TRBV20-1 and TRBJ2-3, with D uncertain. The CDR3 sequence is CSASLGFPEYTDTQYF. CDR3 nucleotide sequence: TGCAGTGCTAGCCTCGGGTTTCCGGAATACACAGATACACAGTATTTT.